Listed below are T cell receptor beta chains from one sample, sequenced in a study of CD8 T cells in ankylosing spondylitis. TCRdb re-called the 5' RACE reads with MiXCR, one entry per CDR3 protein. In the table there are around 220,000 distinct CDR3 sequences, 18% of which are singletons. Input material: blood, either unsorted or a sorted T cell fraction (not recorded which). The origin of the receptors is a male donor with ankylosing spondylitis. The CDR3 runs from the conserved cysteine through the conserved F or W. The order of the fields is D gene, V gene, J gene, clone size, CDR3 protein, CDR3 DNA. A D gene is named only where the DNA matches it firmly. Clone size is stated in some rows and not others, as once, few, many or a class when expanded.

d_gene: .
v_gene: TRBV9
j_gene: TRBJ2-1
abundance: few
CDR3aa: CASSVDRDPEQFF
CDR3nt: TGTGCCAGCAGCGTTGACCGGGATCCTGAGCAGTTCTTC

d_gene: TRBD1
v_gene: TRBV4-3
j_gene: TRBJ2-7
abundance: many
CDR3aa: CASSQDAGQGSYEQYF
CDR3nt: TGCGCCAGCAGCCAAGACGCGGGACAGGGATCCTACGAGCAGTACTTC

d_gene: .
v_gene: TRBV4-1
j_gene: TRBJ2-7
abundance: few
CDR3aa: CASSQDNLTPEQYF
CDR3nt: TGCGCCAGCAGCCAAGACAATCTTACACCCGAGCAGTACTTC

d_gene: .
v_gene: TRBV11-2
j_gene: TRBJ1-2
abundance: few
CDR3aa: CASSLTETYGYTF
CDR3nt: TGTGCCAGCAGCCTGACAGAAACCTATGGCTACACCTTC

d_gene: .
v_gene: TRBV6-1
j_gene: TRBJ2-7
abundance: .
CDR3aa: CASSELRGEQYF
CDR3nt: TGTGCCAGCAGTGAACTCCGGGGCGAGCAGTACTTC

d_gene: .
v_gene: TRBV6-2/TRBV6-3
j_gene: TRBJ2-7
abundance: few
CDR3aa: CASTSLSLSYEQYF
CDR3nt: TGTGCCAGCACCTCATTAAGTCTCTCCTACGAGCAGTACTTC

d_gene: .
v_gene: TRBV16
j_gene: TRBJ2-5
abundance: few
CDR3aa: CASSPPTDEETQYF
CDR3nt: TGTGCCAGCAGCCCCCCCACAGACGAAGAGACCCAGTACTTC

d_gene: .
v_gene: TRBV7-6
j_gene: TRBJ1-1
abundance: few
CDR3aa: CASSPRPNTEAFF
CDR3nt: TGTGCCAGCAGCCCACGACCGAACACTGAAGCTTTCTTT

d_gene: .
v_gene: TRBV6-1
j_gene: TRBJ1-1
abundance: few
CDR3aa: CASSEFAGGLNTEAFF
CDR3nt: TGTGCCAGCAGTGAATTCGCGGGGGGTTTGAACACTGAAGCTTTCTTT

d_gene: TRBD1
v_gene: TRBV5-1
j_gene: TRBJ2-3
abundance: once
CDR3aa: CASSLAGQGRDTQYF
CDR3nt: TGCGCCAGCAGCTTGGCAGGACAGGGAAGAGATACGCAGTATTTT